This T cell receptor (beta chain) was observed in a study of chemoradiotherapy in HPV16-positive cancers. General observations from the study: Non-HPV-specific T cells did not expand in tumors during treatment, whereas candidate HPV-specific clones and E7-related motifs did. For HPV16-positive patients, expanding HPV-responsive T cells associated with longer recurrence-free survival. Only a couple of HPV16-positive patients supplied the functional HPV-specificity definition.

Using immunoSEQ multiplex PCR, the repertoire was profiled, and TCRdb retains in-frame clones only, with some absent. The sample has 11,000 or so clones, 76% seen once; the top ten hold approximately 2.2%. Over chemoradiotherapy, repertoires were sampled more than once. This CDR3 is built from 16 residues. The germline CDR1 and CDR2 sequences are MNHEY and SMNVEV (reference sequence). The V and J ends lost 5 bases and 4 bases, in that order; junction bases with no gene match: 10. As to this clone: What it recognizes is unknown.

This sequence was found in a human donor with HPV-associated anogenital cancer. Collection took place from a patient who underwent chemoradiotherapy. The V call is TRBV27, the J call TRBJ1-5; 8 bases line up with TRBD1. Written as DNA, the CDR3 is TGTGCCAGCAGTCCACTCCAGGGGGCTTGGAATCAGCCCCAGCATTTT. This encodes CASSPLQGAWNQPQHF.